This is a list of T cell receptor beta chains from one sample in a study of blood T cells in healthy people across ages. TCRdb itself ran the 5' RACE reads through MiXCR, one entry per CDR3 protein. The sample consists of about 510,000 distinct CDR3 sequences, 25% to 35% of them appearing once. This same sample was also part of a study on T cells of mothers and their children.

Sequenced sample: blood. The source of these receptors is a boy younger than 10 in good health. CDR3s include the opening cysteine and the closing phenylalanine or tryptophan. Fields, in order: CDR3 length, D gene, V gene, clone size, J gene, CDR3 DNA, CDR3 protein. The D gene is left open where the match is weak. Expanded clones get a size class; other rows say once, few or many, or leave the size out.

>10|.|TRBV9|many|TRBJ2-7
TGTGCCAGCAGCGGCTACGAGCAGTACTTC
CASSGYEQYF
>13|.|TRBV25-1|few|TRBJ2-6
TGTGCCAGCAACAACCCGAGCACGGACGTCCTGACTTTC
CASNNPSTDVLTF
>15|.|TRBV7-2|few|TRBJ1-1
TGTGCCAGCAGCTTATTGGCGGGGGCGAACACTGAAGCTTTCTTT
CASSLLAGANTEAFF
>14|TRBD1|TRBV30|.|TRBJ1-1
TGTGCCTGGAGACAGGGACAGGCGAACACTGAAGCTTTCTTT
CAWRQGQANTEAFF
>13|TRBD2|TRBV9|few|TRBJ2-3
TGTGCCAGCAGCGTAGCGGGGGGAGATACGCAGTATTTT
CASSVAGGDTQYF
>14|.|TRBV18|many|TRBJ2-5
TGTGCCAGCTCACCGGGCACGGCTCGAGAGACCCAGTACTTC
CASSPGTARETQYF
>12|.|TRBV12-3/TRBV12-4|few|TRBJ1-2
TGTGCCAGCACACCCGGGACGGGCGGCTACACCTTC
CASTPGTGGYTF
>18|TRBD2|TRBV10-3|.|TRBJ2-3
TGTGCCATCAGTGCCACTAGCGGGGGGGCCTCTGGCACAGATACGCAGTATTTT
CAISATSGGASGTDTQYF
>14|TRBD1|TRBV20-1|.|TRBJ2-2
TGCAGTGCTCGAGAGACAGGGAGCACCGGGGAGCTGTTTTTT
CSARETGSTGELFF
>21|TRBD1|TRBV2|.|TRBJ1-5
TGTGCCAGCAGCGATATGCTCGACAGGGGGCCCCGTCGCTATAGCAATCAGCCCCAGCATTTT
CASSDMLDRGPRRYSNQPQHF
>15|TRBD1|TRBV10-3|.|TRBJ2-3
TGTGCCATCGGGGGGGGACAGGGGGCGTCAGATACGCAGTATTTT
CAIGGGQGASDTQYF
>13|.|TRBV12-3/TRBV12-4|few|TRBJ2-1
TGTGCCAGCATGGGAGATTCGATTGGGAAGCAGTTCTTC
CASMGDSIGKQFF
>11|.|TRBV29-1|.|TRBJ2-3
TGCAGCGTTCTTGCGGCAGATACGCAGTATTTT
CSVLAADTQYF
>13|TRBD1|TRBV20-1|.|TRBJ1-2
TGCAGTACAACGGGACAGCGAAACTATAGCTACACCTTC
CSTTGQRNYSYTF
>15|.|TRBV7-2|.|TRBJ2-5
TGTGCCAGCAGCTTAGGCATAGCAGCCCAAGAGACCCAGTACTTC
CASSLGIAAQETQYF
>15|.|TRBV5-1|.|TRBJ2-1
TGCGCCAGCAGCTTGGGCGGGGGACAAAGCAATGAGCAGTTCTTC
CASSLGGGQSNEQFF
>16|.|TRBV4-3|.|TRBJ2-5
TGCGCCAGCAGCCAACTCAGGGTAATTCAGGGAGAGACCCAGTACTTC
CASSQLRVIQGETQYF
>15|.|TRBV29-1|.|TRBJ2-6
TGCAGCGTTGGACTAGGAGGCTCTGGGGCCAACGTCCTGACTTTC
CSVGLGGSGANVLTF
>15|.|TRBV24-1|many|TRBJ2-1
TGTGCCACCAGTGATTTTTGGGGGGCCCACAATGAGCAGTTCTTC
CATSDFWGAHNEQFF
>16|TRBD1|TRBV6-1|.|TRBJ1-5
TGTGCCAGCAGTGGGACAGGGGTTATTGGCAATCAGCCCCAGCATTTT
CASSGTGVIGNQPQHF
>19|TRBD2|TRBV5-1|few|TRBJ2-1
TGCGCCAGCAGCGGTTTTAGTGGGACTAGCGGGGGGATAAACAATGAGCAGTTCTTC
CASSGFSGTSGGINNEQFF
>15|TRBD1|TRBV9|few|TRBJ2-7
TGTGCCAGCAGCGTAGAGGCCGGGACAGCCTACGAGCAGTACTTC
CASSVEAGTAYEQYF
>13|.|TRBV5-5|.|TRBJ1-4
TGTGCCAGCAGCTTGGCGGCCCCGGAAAAACTGTTTTTT
CASSLAAPEKLFF
>15|.|TRBV7-9|.|TRBJ2-7
TGTGCCAGCAGCTTAGTCCCCGACAGATCCTACGAGCAGTACTTC
CASSLVPDRSYEQYF
>13|.|TRBV10-2|.|TRBJ2-2
TGCGCCAGCAGCCCTATAGCCACCGGGGAGCTGTTTTTT
CASSPIATGELFF
>14|.|TRBV20-1|.|TRBJ2-3
TGCAGTGCTAGAGGGGGGGCAGGTGCAGATACGCAGTATTTT
CSARGGAGADTQYF
>16|.|TRBV7-8|few|TRBJ2-1
TGTGCCAGCAGCCCGCGACCTGCCAGCTCCTACAATGAGCAGTTCTTC
CASSPRPASSYNEQFF
>16|.|TRBV5-1|few|TRBJ2-5
TGCGCCAGCAGCCCCAGGGTACTAGCTTCCACCGAGACCCAGTACTTC
CASSPRVLASTETQYF
>12|.|TRBV12-5|.|TRBJ2-1
TGTGCTAGTGGTTTAAGGGGCAATGAGCAGTTCTTC
CASGLRGNEQFF
>14|TRBD1|TRBV10-3|few|TRBJ2-5
TGTGCCATCAGTGAAGGCGGGACAGGGGAGACCCAGTACTTC
CAISEGGTGETQYF
>12|TRBD1|TRBV19|.|TRBJ1-1
TGTGCCAGTAGTATCCCGGGACAGAAGGCTTTCTTT
CASSIPGQKAFF
>12|.|TRBV5-1|few|TRBJ2-1
TGCGCCAGCAGCGCGGAGGGGAATGAGCAGTTCTTC
CASSAEGNEQFF
>14|TRBD2|TRBV3-1|.|TRBJ2-5
TGTGCCAGCATCCGAGCGGGGTACCAAGAGACCCAGTACTTC
CASIRAGYQETQYF
>13|TRBD1|TRBV28|many|TRBJ1-2
TGTGCCAGCAGCCGGACAGGGCGTTATGGCTACACCTTC
CASSRTGRYGYTF
>12|.|TRBV7-6|.|TRBJ2-7
TGTGCCAGCGCAACGGCTAATTACGAGCAGTACTTC
CASATANYEQYF
>15|.|TRBV6-5|.|TRBJ2-7
TGTGCCAGCAGTTACTCGGCAGGGAGCTCCTACGAGCAGTACTTC
CASSYSAGSSYEQYF
>12|.|TRBV3-1|.|TRBJ2-5
TGTGCCAGCAGCCAACTAGGCCCAACCCAGTACTTC
CASSQLGPTQYF
>12|.|TRBV10-3|few|TRBJ2-5
TGTGCCATCAGTGACGGGAAAGAGACCCAGTACTTC
CAISDGKETQYF
>16|.|TRBV18|.|TRBJ1-1
TGTGCCAGCTCATCACGGGTAGAGGGGTTGAACACTGAAGCTTTCTTT
CASSSRVEGLNTEAFF
>14|.|TRBV7-9|few|TRBJ2-6
TGTGCCAGCAGTAAATTCTCTGGGGCCAACGTCCTGACTTTC
CASSKFSGANVLTF
>12|.|TRBV29-1|many|TRBJ1-2
TGCAGCGTTGAAGGGGACACCTATGGCTACACCTTC
CSVEGDTYGYTF
>13|TRBD2|TRBV5-1|.|TRBJ2-1
TGCGCCAGCGGACTAGCGGGGGGGGATGAGCAGTTCTTC
CASGLAGGDEQFF
>14|.|TRBV12-3/TRBV12-4|.|TRBJ2-7
TGTGTCAGCAGTGGGACCACTGGCTCCTACGAGCAGTACTTC
CVSSGTTGSYEQYF
>13|TRBD2|TRBV20-1|.|TRBJ2-1
TGCAGTTTTACTAGCGGGGGGAACAATGAGCAGTTCTTC
CSFTSGGNNEQFF
>11|.|TRBV12-1|.|TRBJ2-3
TGTGCCAGCAGCGGATTAGATACGCAGTATTTT
CASSGLDTQYF